The rows below give T cell receptor beta chains drawn from one sample of a study of OX40 agonist ivuxolimab in advanced cancers. Clones were sequenced by immunoSEQ multiplex PCR, and TCRdb holds only the in-frame ones, with some missing. The sample has some 70,000 clones; 84% are singletons. Sequences were derived from CD4+ or CD8+ T cells sorted from blood, sampled in a trial of the OX40 agonist ivuxolimab. These receptors all come from an adult with an advanced solid tumor such as melanoma, head and neck, liver or kidney cancer. CDR3s include the opening cysteine and the closing phenylalanine or tryptophan. A D gene is named only where the DNA matches it firmly. Clone size appears in some rows only: once, few, many, or a class for an expanded clone.

cdr3_nt: TGTGCCAGCAGCTTAACGGGGGGCACAGATACGCAGTATTTT; cdr3_aa: CASSLTGGTDTQYF; cdr3_length: 14; v_call: TRBV7-7; clone_size: .; d_call: .; j_call: TRBJ2-3
cdr3_nt: TGTGCCAGCAGCCCGGGGATAGCCAGGGAGGCTGAAGCTTTCTTT; cdr3_aa: CASSPGIAREAEAFF; cdr3_length: 15; v_call: TRBV7-9; clone_size: .; d_call: .; j_call: TRBJ1-1
cdr3_nt: TGTGCCAGCAGTTATCGGGGTGCGAACACTGAAGCTTTCTTT; cdr3_aa: CASSYRGANTEAFF; cdr3_length: 14; v_call: TRBV6-5; clone_size: .; d_call: .; j_call: TRBJ1-1
cdr3_nt: TGTGCCAGCAGTGAATCCGTTAGCTACGAGCAGTACTTC; cdr3_aa: CASSESVSYEQYF; cdr3_length: 13; v_call: TRBV25-1; clone_size: .; d_call: .; j_call: TRBJ2-7
cdr3_nt: TGCAGCGTTGGGACAGAAGATTCACCCCTCCACTTT; cdr3_aa: CSVGTEDSPLHF; cdr3_length: 12; v_call: TRBV29-1; clone_size: .; d_call: .; j_call: TRBJ1-6
cdr3_nt: TGTGCCAGCAGCTCCCGTCTAGCGGGGGCCCCGGAGGATACGCAGTATTTT; cdr3_aa: CASSSRLAGAPEDTQYF; cdr3_length: 17; v_call: TRBV7-2; clone_size: .; d_call: TRBD2; j_call: TRBJ2-3
cdr3_nt: TGTGCCAGCAGCCTTGGACAGGGCCCTTACGAGCAGTACTTC; cdr3_aa: CASSLGQGPYEQYF; cdr3_length: 14; v_call: TRBV4-2; clone_size: .; d_call: TRBD1; j_call: TRBJ2-7
cdr3_nt: TGTGCCAGCAGCTTAGTCGACCTTGGTTCACCCCTCCACTTT; cdr3_aa: CASSLVDLGSPLHF; cdr3_length: 14; v_call: TRBV7-2; clone_size: .; d_call: .; j_call: TRBJ1-6
cdr3_nt: TGTGCTAGTGGTATGGGACAGACAAACACCGGGGAGCTGTTTTTT; cdr3_aa: CASGMGQTNTGELFF; cdr3_length: 15; v_call: TRBV12-5; clone_size: .; d_call: TRBD1; j_call: TRBJ2-2
cdr3_nt: TGCAGCGTTGACTTGCCGGGACCGCGCTATGGCTACACCTTC; cdr3_aa: CSVDLPGPRYGYTF; cdr3_length: 14; v_call: TRBV29-1; clone_size: .; d_call: .; j_call: TRBJ1-2
cdr3_nt: TGCGCCAGCAGCTTGGGAACAGGGGGCATCCACGAGCAGTACTTC; cdr3_aa: CASSLGTGGIHEQYF; cdr3_length: 15; v_call: TRBV5-1; clone_size: .; d_call: TRBD1; j_call: TRBJ2-7
cdr3_nt: TGTGCCAGTAGTCCCAATCTGGGGACAGGGGATTCACCCCTCCACTTT; cdr3_aa: CASSPNLGTGDSPLHF; cdr3_length: 16; v_call: TRBV19; clone_size: .; d_call: TRBD1; j_call: TRBJ1-6
cdr3_nt: TGTGCCAGCCGCGAAGAGAGCTCTGGAAACACCATATATTTT; cdr3_aa: CASREESSGNTIYF; cdr3_length: 14; v_call: TRBV6-6; clone_size: .; d_call: .; j_call: TRBJ1-3
cdr3_nt: TGCGCCAGCAGTGAGCGGCGCGTTAGCTCCTACAATGAGCAGTTCTTC; cdr3_aa: CASSERRVSSYNEQFF; cdr3_length: 16; v_call: TRBV10-2; clone_size: .; d_call: .; j_call: TRBJ2-1
cdr3_nt: TGTGCCAGCAGCTTAGGCCAGGGAGTAGGGTATGGCTACACCTTC; cdr3_aa: CASSLGQGVGYGYTF; cdr3_length: 15; v_call: TRBV5-4; clone_size: few; d_call: .; j_call: TRBJ1-2